The 15 T cell receptor beta chains presented below share a single source sample, sequenced in a study of Ad26.COV2.S vaccination and SARS-CoV-2 variants. Treatment denoted: 15 to 20 received Ad26.COV2.S at low or high dose, single or two shots; 5 received placebo; per-sample allocation not given. Sampling occurred on day 63 after the first vaccine or placebo injection. Sequencing was performed with immunoSEQ multiplex PCR; in TCRdb, only in-frame clones are kept and a portion is missing. The sample contains about 500,000 clones, 80% to 90% of which appear only once. Sequenced material: peripheral blood, taken in a trial of Ad26.COV2.S vaccine versus placebo. Source of these receptors: a person aged 18-65 years who received the Ad26.COV2.S COVID-19 vaccine or a placebo.

This sequence joins TRBV7-2 and TRBJ1-5, with unresolved D. Trimming took 5 bases from V and 0 from J, leaving 5 bases between them. Germline V gene data show CDR1 as SGHTA and CDR2 as FQGNSA. The CDR3 totals 13 residues. CDR3 bases: TGTGCCAGCAGCGTCAATAGCAATCAGCCCCAGCATTTT. Encoded protein: CASSVNSNQPQHF.

The V call is TRBV12-3 or TRBV12-4, the J call TRBJ1-2; no firm D call. This CDR3 spans 12 amino acids. Trimming cost V 6 bases and J 4 bases, with 9 bases left between them. Here the CDR3 reads CASSIGPYGYTF. In DNA, the CDR3 is TGTGCCAGCAGCATCGGACCCTATGGCTACACCTTC.

The rearrangement joins TRBV4-2 to TRBJ1-5; TRBD1 matches 7 bases. V was clipped by 4 bases and J by 5 bases; unmatched bases: 5. The CDR3 is 14 amino acids. Germline CDR1 is LGHNA and CDR2 is YNFKEQ. Written as DNA, the CDR3 is TGTGCCAGCAGCCCCAGAACAGGGGATCAGCCCCAGCATTTT. It encodes CASSPRTGDQPQHF.

V is TRBV7-3 and J is TRBJ2-3; 9 bases match TRBD2. The CDR3 runs to 15 residues. Germline V gene data show CDR1 as SGHTA and CDR2 as FQGTGA. Losses at the gene ends were 2 bases for V and 7 bases for J; bases not matched to a gene: 7. The CDR3 spells CASSLLGGGANTQYF. In DNA, the CDR3 is TGTGCCAGCAGCTTACTTGGCGGGGGGGCAAATACGCAGTATTTT.

The CDR3: CASSLFDGILNQPQHF. CDR3 nucleotides: TGTGCCAGCAGCTTATTCGACGGGATATTAAATCAGCCCCAGCATTTT. This rearrangement joins TRBV5-5 to TRBJ1-5; unclear D gene. The V gene lost 2 bases and the J gene lost 4 bases, with 16 bases spanning the gap. The germline V gene has CDR1 SGHKS and CDR2 YYEKEE (reference sequence). CDR3 size: 16 residues.

This sequence joins TRBV7-9 and TRBJ1-2, with D possibly TRBD1 on 5 matching bases. The CDR3 is made up of 15 amino acids. CDR1 SEHNR and CDR2 FQNEAQ come from the germline V gene (reference sequence). The ends were cut back, 3 bases at V and 0 bases at J, with 11 bases in the middle. This CDR3 is CASSLWTPTNYGYTF. In nucleotides, the CDR3 is TGTGCCAGCAGCTTGTGGACACCAACTAACTATGGCTACACCTTC.

J is TRBJ2-6 and V is TRBV6-5; D is possibly TRBD1 (6 bases). V shed 2 bases and J shed 2 bases, with 7 bases lying between them. The CDR3 is 15 amino acids. Germline values: CDR1 MNHEY, CDR2 SVGAGI. The DNA of the CDR3 is TGTGCCAGCAGTTACGGGACAACTGGGGCCAACGTCCTGACTTTC. It is translated as CASSYGTTGANVLTF.

The CDR3 loop is CASSLTTGDHYEQYF. Written as DNA, the CDR3 is TGTGCCAGCAGTTTGACGACAGGGGATCACTACGAGCAGTACTTC. V is TRBV27 and J is TRBJ2-7; 8 bases are a match to TRBD1. Germline assignment: CDR1 MNHEY and CDR2 SMNVEV (reference sequence). The V and J ends lost 3 bases and 3 bases, in that order; junction bases with no gene match: 7. The CDR3 covers 15 residues.

The chain links TRBV7-2 to TRBJ1-1; D uncertain. CDR1 and CDR2 from the germline V gene are SGHTA and FQGNSA. Trimming stripped 5 bases from V and 4 bases from J, with 14 bases between. The CDR3 spans 14 residues. The CDR3 reads CASSPGEVGTEAFF. DNA of the CDR3: TGTGCCAGCAGCCCCGGGGAGGTCGGCACTGAAGCTTTCTTT. Full variable domain (outside the CDR3, taken from reference TRBV7-2 and TRBJ1-1): GAGVSQSPSNKVTEKGKDVELRCDPISGHTALYWYRQSLGQGLEFLIYFQGNSAPDKSGLPSDRFSAERTGGSVSTLTIQRTQQEDSAVYLCASSPGEVGTEAFFGQGTRLTVV.

The V and J genes are TRBV13 and TRBJ2-5, with D possibly TRBD2 on 5 matching bases. The germline V gene encodes CDR1 PRHDT and CDR2 FYEKMQ (reference sequence). The CDR3 has 11 amino acids. Trimming took off 5 bases at V and 6 bases at J, with 7 bases between the two ends. CDR3 sequence: CASSRLKTQYF. As DNA, the CDR3 is TGTGCCAGCAGCCGACTAAAGACCCAGTACTTC. Full variable domain (rest looked up from reference TRBV13 and TRBJ2-5): AAGVIQSPRHLIKEKRETATLKCYPIPRHDTVYWYQQGPGQDPQFLISFYEKMQSDKGSIPDRFSAQQFSDYHSELNMSSLELGDSALYFCASSRLKTQYFGPGTRLLVL.

This chain uses TRBV29-1 with TRBJ2-5, with 10 bases aligning to TRBD1. Germline-derived CDR1 and CDR2 are SQVTM and ANQGSEA. The CDR3 is 14 amino acids. V was pared by 8 bases and J by 4 bases, with 10 bases of the junction left unmatched. The chain's CDR3 is CSYLERDRGETQYF. Written as DNA, the CDR3 is TGCAGCTACTTGGAGCGGGACAGGGGAGAGACCCAGTACTTC.

V is TRBV27 and J is TRBJ2-3; D perhaps matches TRBD1 (5 bases). CDR3 length: 14 residues. Germline-derived CDR1 and CDR2 are MNHEY and SMNVEV (reference sequence). The V end lost 0 bases, the J end lost 2 bases, and 6 bases lay between the germline ends. The CDR3, as DNA: TGTGCCAGCAGTTTATCACAGGTCACAGATACGCAGTATTTT. Amino acids: CASSLSQVTDTQYF.

Concerning this clone itself: Other DNA sequences in this sample translate to the same CDR3. The chain has TRBV19 and TRBJ1-1; D may be TRBD1 (6 bases). The V end was cut by 3 bases, the J end by 5 bases, with 13 bases between. Germline CDR1 and CDR2: LNHDA and SQIVND (reference sequence). The length of the CDR3 is 14 residues. The DNA of the CDR3 is TGTGCCAGTAGTATCGGGGGGCGCGGAACTGAAGCTTTCTTT. Protein sequence: CASSIGGRGTEAFF.

This chain joins TRBV5-1 and TRBJ2-3; D gene ambiguous. Per the germline V gene, CDR1 is SGHRS and CDR2 is YFSETQ. V was clipped by 4 bases and J by 4 bases, with 16 bases between them. The length of the CDR3 is 15 residues. This chain's CDR3 is CASSRLGLGSDTQYF. DNA of the CDR3: TGCGCCAGCAGCCGTTTGGGCCTGGGGTCAGATACGCAGTATTTT.

This chain uses TRBV3-1 (or the pseudogene TRBV3-2) with TRBJ2-4; 7 bases line up with TRBD1. The CDR3 spans 14 residues. From germline, CDR1 is LGHDT and CDR2 YNNKEL (reference sequence). The trim removed 5 bases at V and 7 bases at J, leaving 8 bases unmatched. CDR3 in amino acids: CASSTGTVRNIQYF. The CDR3 DNA sequence: TGTGCCAGCAGCACCGGGACAGTGAGGAACATTCAGTACTTC.